These 17 T cell receptor beta chains were sequenced from one sample in a study of T cell changes during pregnancy in multiple sclerosis. Only in-frame clones appear in the TCRdb table, and some are missing; sequencing was by immunoSEQ multiplex PCR. Among tens of thousands of clones listed, around 90% were seen once. Sequencing was performed on peripheral blood, taken in the first trimester of pregnancy. The receptors were gathered from a female donor in good health, enrolled as a control in a pregnancy study.

This clone turned up a few times. The chain is built from TRBV6-5 and TRBJ2-7; D gene ambiguous. Germline V gives CDR1 MNHEY, CDR2 SVGAGI. The V end was cut by 7 bases, the J end by 0 bases, with 10 bases between. The CDR3 loop spans 13 amino acids. The CDR3 nucleotides are TGTGCCAGCACCCCCGGTGGCTCCTACGAGCAGTACTTC. Translated: CASTPGGSYEQYF.

V and J are TRBV11-3 and TRBJ2-7; the match to TRBD2 covers 13 bases. V trimming: 1 base; J trimming: 7 bases; junction bases outside the gene matches: 7. The CDR3 spans 16 residues. Germline CDR1 SGHNT, CDR2 YENEEA. CDR3 DNA sequence: TGTGCCAGCAGCTTAGGAGGTGTACTAGCGGGAGGGGAGCAGTACTTC. This encodes CASSLGGVLAGGEQYF.

This clone was seen once. V gene TRBV5-6 combines with J gene TRBJ1-1; D remains unclear. The CDR3 covers 16 residues. Deletions cut 2 bases from V and 8 bases from J, with 22 bases between. The germline CDR1 and CDR2 sequences are SGHDT and YYEEEE. CDR3 loop: CASSFVLFLDSHEAFF. CDR3 in DNA: TGTGCCAGCAGCTTTGTGTTGTTCTTGGACTCTCACGAAGCTTTCTTT.

This clone was observed once. The V call is TRBV19, the J call TRBJ1-5, with a tentative D call TRBD1 (6 bases). The length of the CDR3 is 15 residues. The ends were cut back, 6 bases at V and 0 bases at J, with 12 bases in the middle. The germline gives CDR1 LNHDA, CDR2 SQIVND (reference sequence). The DNA of the CDR3 is TGTGCCAGTAGGCCCGGACAGTATAGCAATCAGCCCCAGCATTTT. Amino acid sequence: CASRPGQYSNQPQHF.

The chain couples TRBV2 to TRBJ2-7; D is perhaps TRBD1 (6 bases). The germline V gene encodes CDR1 SNHLY and CDR2 FYNNEI. The CDR3 has 16 residues. Trimming took off 5 bases at V and 2 bases at J, with 19 bases between the two ends. The CDR3 reads CASSLDSFIGAYEQYF. The CDR3 DNA follows: TGTGCCAGCAGTTTGGACAGCTTTATAGGGGCCTACGAGCAGTACTTC.

The chain carries TRBV27 and TRBJ2-5; 7 bases map to TRBD2. Germline V gene lookup returns CDR1 MNHEY and CDR2 SMNVEV (reference sequence). This CDR3 spans 16 amino acids. V was pared by 7 bases and J by 3 bases, with 14 bases of the junction left unmatched. The CDR3 region has the DNA TGTGCCAGCATCAAAGGGAGGGGCAGCGGGAAAGAGACCCAGTACTTC. It specifies CASIKGRGSGKETQYF.

This chain connects TRBV5-1 to TRBJ2-7; the match to TRBD2 covers 7 bases. The junction had 13 bases not matched to a gene; V was cut back by 5 bases and J by 5 bases. There are 15 residues in the CDR3. From germline, CDR1 is SGHRS and CDR2 YFSETQ. CDR3 nucleotide sequence: TGCGCCAGCAGTCTGAGACTAGCTGAGGCCCACGAGCAGTACTTC. Translating gives CASSLRLAEAHEQYF.

This clone was recorded at least ten times. V is TRBV6-4 and J is TRBJ2-1; D possibly corresponds to TRBD2 (6 bases). The CDR3 length is 16 residues. Per the germline V gene, CDR1 is MRHNA and CDR2 is SNTAGT. V lost 0 bases and J 6 bases, leaving 15 bases between the germline ends. The CDR3 DNA is TGTGCCAGCAGTGACTCGGCCGCGGGGCACCCCAATGAGCAGTTCTTC. This translates into CASSDSAAGHPNEQFF.

This chain connects TRBV5-1 to TRBJ1-1; 8 bases match TRBD1. CDR3 size: 14 residues. Germline V gives CDR1 SGHRS, CDR2 YFSETQ. V lost 4 bases, J lost 4 bases, and 6 bases stayed unmatched. The CDR3 region is CASSVTGGVTEAFF. DNA of the CDR3: TGCGCCAGCAGCGTCACAGGGGGAGTCACTGAAGCTTTCTTT.

V gene TRBV27 combines with J gene TRBJ2-7, with D possibly being TRBD2 (6 bases). The CDR3 sequence is 14 residues long. The germline V gene has CDR1 MNHEY and CDR2 SMNVEV (reference sequence). V lost 6 bases, J lost 2 bases, and 14 bases lay in between. In DNA, the CDR3 is TGTGCCAGCAGCCTGGCGGGGTTAGCCTACGAGCAGTACTTC. Protein product: CASSLAGLAYEQYF.

As concerns this clone: A junction end diverges from the germline sequence, so it may reflect a read error. The chain recombines TRBV7-7 with TRBJ2-3; 14 bases fit TRBD2. The CDR3 has 17 residues. Germline V CDR1 and CDR2: SSHAT, FNYEAQ (reference sequence). The CDR3 spells CASSLGLAGAEGRTQYF. CDR3 DNA: TGTGCTAGCAGCCTGGGACTAGCGGGAGCGGAGGGGAGGACGCAGTATTTT. Based on the CDR3 plus reference TRBV7-7 and TRBJ2-3, the full variable domain is GAGVSQSPRYKVTKRGQDVTLRCDPISSHATLYWYQQALGQGPEFLTYFNYEAQPDKSGLPSDRFSAERPEGSISTLTIQRTEQRDSAMYRCASSLGLAGAEGRTQYFGPGTRLTVL.

This chain connects TRBV4-3 to TRBJ2-7; 7 nucleotides align to TRBD1. V shed 0 bases and J 5 bases; nucleotides not matched to a gene: 13. Per germline, CDR1 LGHNA and CDR2 YSLEER. The CDR3 length is 17 residues. The CDR3: CASSQDLLGQVLDEQYF. The CDR3 DNA sequence: TGCGCCAGCAGCCAAGATCTCCTAGGACAGGTCTTAGACGAGCAGTACTTC.

The genes are TRBV7-9 and TRBJ2-5; D perhaps matches TRBD2 (5 bases). This CDR3 is 17 amino acids long. Germline V gene sequence: CDR1 SEHNR, CDR2 FQNEAQ (reference sequence). Trimming took off 5 bases at V and 1 base at J, with 20 bases between the two ends. CDR3 bases: TGTGCCAGCAGCCGGACGGACGGACTCCTCTCCCAAGAGACCCAGTACTTC. As protein: CASSRTDGLLSQETQYF.

This rearrangement joins TRBV11-2 to TRBJ2-7, with 8 bases that match TRBD1. Looked up from germline, CDR1 is SGHAT and CDR2 is FQNNGV. The CDR3 sequence is 14 residues long. The V and J ends lost 1 base and 4 bases, in that order; junction bases with no gene match: 3. The CDR3 loop reads CASSLVQGGYEQYF. The CDR3 DNA reads as TGTGCCAGCAGCTTAGTACAGGGGGGTTACGAGCAGTACTTC.

The rearrangement joins TRBV21-1 to TRBJ1-5; no DNA check was done on the table's D call, TRBD1. TRBV21-1 is a listed pseudogene. The CDR3 is 15 residues long. The CDR3 reads CASSLRTDSNQPQHF. The DNA of the CDR3 is TGTGCCAGCAGCCTACGGACAGATAGCAATCAGCCCCAGCATTTT.

The gene calls are TRBV4-1 and TRBJ1-5; D is perhaps TRBD1 (5 bases). CDR1 is MGHRA and CDR2 is YSYEKL in the germline V gene. V was cut by 0 bases and J by 2 bases, with 11 bases left in between. This CDR3 contains 16 residues. This chain's CDR3 is CASSQDGGIGNQPQHF. CDR3 sequence (DNA): TGCGCCAGCAGCCAAGATGGGGGGATCGGCAATCAGCCCCAGCATTTT.

The chain links TRBV5-4 to TRBJ2-1; possible D gene TRBD2, 6 bases. Looked up from germline, CDR1 is SGHNT and CDR2 is YYREEE (reference sequence). This CDR3 has 12 residues. The V end lost 3 bases, the J end lost 9 bases, and 10 bases lay between the germline ends. The CDR3 nucleotides read TGTGCCAGCAGCTCACCCGGGGGTGAGCAGTTCTTC. Residues: CASSSPGGEQFF.